These 18 T cell receptor beta chains came from one sample sequenced in a study of control samples from healthy donors and cancer patients. TCRdb's copy holds only in-frame clones and misses some; the assay was immunoSEQ multiplex PCR. The data hold roughly 130,000 clones, with approximately 90% observed a single time. Sequencing was done on a sample of blood. These receptors all come from a young man in good health.

V gene TRBV6-5 combines with J gene TRBJ2-7; the D gene is possibly TRBD2 (6 bases). CDR1 and CDR2 (germline): MNHEY, SVGAGI. CDR3 size: 14 residues. The V gene lost 8 bases and the J gene lost 0 bases, with 14 bases spanning the gap. Here the CDR3 DNA reads TGTGCCAGCGGATCCCGGGACTCCTCCTACGAGCAGTACTTC. Translated, it gives CASGSRDSSYEQYF.

The chain is built from TRBV9 and TRBJ2-2; D perhaps matches TRBD1 (5 bases). Germline loops: CDR1 SGDLS, CDR2 YYNGEE. Between the trimmed V and J ends, which lost 1 base and 5 bases, there was a span of 6 bases. This CDR3 has 13 residues. The CDR3 loop reads CASSVQGTGELFF. In DNA, the CDR3 is TGTGCCAGCAGCGTACAGGGAACCGGGGAGCTGTTTTTT.

The chain is built from TRBV30 and TRBJ1-6, with 7 bases identical to TRBD1. Germline V CDR1 and CDR2: GTSNPN, SVGIG (reference sequence). The CDR3 sequence is 14 residues long. V lost 0 bases to trimming and J lost 9 bases; unmatched junction nucleotides: 5. The chain's CDR3 is CAWSVAGGGSPLHF. The DNA for the CDR3 is TGTGCCTGGAGTGTAGCAGGGGGTGGTTCACCCCTCCACTTT.

The V gene is TRBV12-3 or TRBV12-4, the J gene TRBJ2-1; maybe TRBD2 (5 bases). The CDR3 covers 12 residues. V lost 6 bases and J lost 7, with 10 bases in between. CDR3 nucleotide sequence: TGTGCCAGCAGCCGACGGGGTAATGAGCAGTTCTTC. Protein product: CASSRRGNEQFF.

The genes are TRBV30 and TRBJ1-6; D perhaps matches TRBD1 (6 bases). Germline V lookup: CDR1 GTSNPN, CDR2 SVGIG (reference sequence). Trimming pared 5 bases from V and 6 bases from J, leaving 11 bases between. This CDR3 is 13 amino acids long. CDR3 region: CAWERTVNSPLHF. In DNA form, the CDR3 reads TGTGCCTGGGAGCGGACAGTTAATTCACCCCTCCACTTT. Variable domain in full (rest from reference TRBV30 and TRBJ1-6): SQTIHQWPATLVQPVGSPLSLECTVEGTSNPNLYWYRQAAGRGLQLLFYSVGIGQISSEVPQNLSASRPQDRQFILSSKKLLLSDSGFYLCAWERTVNSPLHFGNGTRLTVT.

The CDR3 DNA is TGTGCCAGCACCTACGGGCAGGGGGCCTACGAGCAGTACTTC. Amino acid sequence: CASTYGQGAYEQYF. V and J are TRBV6-5 and TRBJ2-7; 7 bases match TRBD1. The CDR3 length is 14 residues. V shed 7 bases and J 2 bases; nucleotides not matched to a gene: 8. Germline CDR1 is MNHEY and CDR2 is SVGAGI.

Notes on this clone: Other DNA sequences in this specimen translate into the identical CDR3. V gene TRBV5-6 combines with J gene TRBJ1-1; the D is unclear. V gave up 2 bases and J gave up 5 bases, with 4 bases separating them. This CDR3 has 11 amino acids. Germline V CDR1 and CDR2: SGHDT, YYEEEE. CDR3 loop: CASSLGTEAFF. DNA for the CDR3: TGTGCCAGCAGCTTAGGAACTGAAGCTTTCTTT.

The chain carries TRBV10-3 and TRBJ1-2, with D possibly matching TRBD1 (5 bases). The CDR3 contains 13 residues. Germline V lookup: CDR1 ENHRY, CDR2 SYGVKD. V lost 0 bases to trimming and J lost 8 bases, with 10 bases between them. In DNA, the CDR3 is TGTGCCATCAGTGAGTCGCAGGGAAAGGGCTACACCTTC. It is translated as CAISESQGKGYTF.

The rearrangement links TRBV6-2 or TRBV6-3 to TRBJ1-1; no firm D call. CDR3 length equals 14 residues. V lost 2 bases to trimming and J lost 4 bases, with 11 bases between them. Germline-derived CDR1 and CDR2 are MNHEY and SVGEGT. The CDR3 DNA sequence: TGTGCCAGCAGTTACGAGGGCGAGTCCACTGAAGCTTTCTTT. This sequence encodes CASSYEGESTEAFF.

V is TRBV30 and J is TRBJ1-1; no clear D. V lost 1 base to trimming and J lost 1 base, with 7 bases between them. The germline gives CDR1 GTSNPN, CDR2 SVGIG (reference sequence). This CDR3 is built from 13 residues. CDR3: CAWSGSWNTEAFF. The CDR3 DNA reads TGTGCCTGGAGTGGGAGTTGGAACACTGAAGCTTTCTTT.

The chain combines TRBV11-2 with TRBJ2-7; D might be TRBD2 (5 bases). V was shortened by 0 bases and J by 1 base, with 13 bases between the two germline ends. CDR1 is SGHAT, CDR2 FQNNGV, per germline. This CDR3 is 16 amino acids long. CDR3 in DNA: TGTGCCAGCAGCTTAGACTCGGCCGGGGTTTCCTACGAGCAGTACTTC. This translates into CASSLDSAGVSYEQYF.

The chain joins TRBV19 to TRBJ1-1; D unclear. The CDR3 consists of 11 residues. The germline V gene has CDR1 LNHDA and CDR2 SQIVND (reference sequence). Trimming removed 6 bases at V and 11 bases at J, with 13 bases between. The CDR3 here is CASSGPPMAFF. The CDR3 DNA is TGTGCCAGTAGCGGCCCTCCGATGGCTTTCTTT.

This clone was detected a few times. The J gene is TRBJ1-1, the V gene TRBV30; D unclear. V gave up 1 base and J gave up 2 bases, with 11 bases separating them. Germline lookup yields CDR1 GTSNPN and CDR2 SVGIG (reference sequence). The CDR3 is 14 amino acids. CDR3 DNA sequence: TGTGCCTGGAGTGGGAAGGGATTTAACACTGAAGCTTTCTTT. Translating it yields CAWSGKGFNTEAFF.

V is TRBV5-5 and J is TRBJ1-2; D is uncertain. Germline CDR1 reads SGHKS; CDR2 reads YYEKEE (reference sequence). The V gene lost 4 bases and the J gene lost 4 bases, with 20 bases spanning the gap. There are 16 residues in the CDR3. CDR3 bases: TGTGCCAGCAGCGAACGGACCGATCTATCCCTCTATGGCTACACCTTC. This codes for CASSERTDLSLYGYTF.

V gene TRBV4-1 combines with J gene TRBJ1-2; D is perhaps TRBD1 (6 bases). V was cut by 7 bases and J by 9 bases, with 18 bases left in between. Germline loops: CDR1 MGHRA, CDR2 YSYEKL. The CDR3 runs to 13 residues. The chain's CDR3 is CASTSTGQESYTF. Here the CDR3 DNA reads TGCGCCAGCACCTCCACAGGGCAGGAGAGCTACACCTTC.

This clone was counted a single time. The chain is built from TRBV6-5 and TRBJ1-5, with D uncertain. Germline CDR1 reads MNHEY; CDR2 reads SVGAGI. V was cut by 6 bases and J by 0 bases, with 6 bases left in between. The CDR3 spans 13 residues. This chain's CDR3 is CASRQNSNQPQHF. As DNA, the CDR3 is TGTGCCAGCAGGCAGAATAGCAATCAGCCCCAGCATTTT.

CDR3: CATSRDRWNTEAFF. In DNA, the CDR3 is TGTGCCACCAGCAGAGATCGTTGGAACACTGAAGCTTTCTTT. The chain carries TRBV15 and TRBJ1-1; D is uncertain. Germline V gene sequence: CDR1 LNHNV, CDR2 YYDKDF (reference sequence). The CDR3 extends over 14 amino acids. Trimming stripped 0 bases from V and 1 base from J, with 6 bases between.

The chain carries TRBV10-2 and TRBJ1-5, with unresolved D. Germline CDR1 reads WSHSY; CDR2 reads SAAADI. The CDR3 covers 13 residues. V was cut by 10 bases and J by 3 bases, with 13 bases left in between. The CDR3, as DNA: TGCGCCACGTCGAGCCGGTACAATCAGCCCCAGCATTTT. Translation gives CATSSRYNQPQHF.